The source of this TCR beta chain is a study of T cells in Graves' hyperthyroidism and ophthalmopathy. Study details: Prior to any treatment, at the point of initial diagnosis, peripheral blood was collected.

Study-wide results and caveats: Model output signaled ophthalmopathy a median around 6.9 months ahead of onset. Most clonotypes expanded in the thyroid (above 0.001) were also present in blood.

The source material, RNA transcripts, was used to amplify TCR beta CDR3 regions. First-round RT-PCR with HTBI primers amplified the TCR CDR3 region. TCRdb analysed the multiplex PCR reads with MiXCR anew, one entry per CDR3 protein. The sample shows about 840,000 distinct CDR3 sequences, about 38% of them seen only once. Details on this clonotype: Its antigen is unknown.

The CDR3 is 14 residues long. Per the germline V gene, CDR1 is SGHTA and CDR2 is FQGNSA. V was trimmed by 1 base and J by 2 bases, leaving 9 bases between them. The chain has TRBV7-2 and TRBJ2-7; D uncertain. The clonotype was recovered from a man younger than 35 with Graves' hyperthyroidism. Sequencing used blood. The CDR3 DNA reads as TGTGCCAGCAGCTTAGTGTTGCAGCCCTACGAGCAGTACTTC. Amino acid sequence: CASSLVLQPYEQYF.